Each of the 25 T cell receptor beta chains below was sequenced from the same sample in a study of blood T cells in healthy people across ages. Combining a sample-barcoded 5' primer with a J-beta primer mix, a second PCR ran for 7 to 11 cycles. TCRdb ran MiXCR on the 5' RACE reads and lists one entry per CDR3 protein. The sample includes 700,000 or so distinct CDR3 sequences, less than 45% of them seen just once. Material: blood. The receptor set was obtained from a man older than 75 in good health.

The gene calls are TRBV20-1 and TRBJ2-1; 8 bases fit TRBD2. Looked up from germline, CDR1 is DFQATT and CDR2 is SNEGSKA (reference sequence). The CDR3 extends over 18 amino acids. V lost 0 bases, J lost 7 bases, and 17 bases stayed unmatched. The CDR3 here is CSARDASRAGGSGNEQFF. For the CDR3, the DNA is TGCAGTGCTAGAGATGCCTCCCGGGCGGGAGGCTCGGGGAATGAGCAGTTCTTC.

In its sample, this clonotype was seen a few times. The chain recombines TRBV6-5 with TRBJ2-6; no clear D gene. This CDR3 contains 14 residues. Germline V gene data show CDR1 as MNHEY and CDR2 as SVGAGI. Trimming took 0 bases from V and 3 from J, leaving 3 bases between them. DNA of the CDR3: TGTGCCAGCAGTTACTCGTTTGGGGCCAACGTCCTGACTTTC. This gives the protein CASSYSFGANVLTF.

In this sample, this clonotype turned up many times. It is unclear where the CDR3 begins or ends on the DNA, so no DNA is shown, and the CDR3 is as TCRdb lists it. The chain is built from TRBV7-2 and TRBJ2-7; TRBD1, the table's D call, lacks a check against the DNA. With termini counted, the CDR3 has 14 amino acids. Germline CDR1 reads SGHTA; CDR2 reads FQGNSA. The CDR3 loop reads CASTVGPGPYEQYF.

This clonotype was counted only a few times. The chain couples TRBV3-1 to TRBJ2-2; 8 bases map to TRBD2. Trimming cost V 0 bases and J 3 bases; bases outside gene matches: 6. The CDR3 is 17 residues long. CDR1 is LGHDT and CDR2 is YNNKEL in the germline V gene (reference sequence). The CDR3: CASSQESTSAYTGELFF. DNA for the CDR3: TGTGCCAGCAGCCAAGAATCGACTAGCGCGTACACCGGGGAGCTGTTTTTT.

DNA of the CDR3: TGTGCCAGCAGCACCTCCTCAGCCTACAACGAGCAGTACTTC. Protein product: CASSTSSAYNEQYF. V is TRBV4-2 and J is TRBJ2-1; no clear D. The end of the DNA fits TRBJ2-7 better, so the J call may be wrong. Germline V gene sequence: CDR1 LGHNA, CDR2 YNFKEQ. This CDR3 is 14 amino acids long.

The chain is built from TRBV6-2 or TRBV6-3 and TRBJ2-1, with TRBD2 identical over 9 bases. V lost 6 bases to trimming and J lost 8 bases; unmatched junction nucleotides: 14. Germline lookup yields CDR1 MNHEY and CDR2 SVGEGT. The CDR3 consists of 16 residues. Written as DNA, the CDR3 is TGTGCCAGCAGCCTAACGACTAGCGGACCTTCGGATGAGCAGTTCTTC. This encodes CASSLTTSGPSDEQFF.

In its sample, this clonotype was seen once. V gene TRBV30 combines with J gene TRBJ1-5; 10 nucleotides line up with TRBD1. This CDR3 comprises 14 residues. CDR1 GTSNPN and CDR2 SVGIG come from the germline V gene (reference sequence). The V gene end was trimmed by 3 bases and the J gene end by 2 bases; junction bases not matched to a gene: 1. CDR3 in amino acids: CAWSGTGGNQPQHF. The DNA for the CDR3 is TGTGCCTGGAGCGGGACAGGGGGCAATCAGCCCCAGCATTTT.

This sequence joins TRBV2 and TRBJ2-5, with a possible D match to TRBD2 (6 bases). Per germline, CDR1 SNHLY and CDR2 FYNNEI. Trimming removed 8 bases at V and 1 base at J, with 17 bases between. The CDR3 spans 15 residues. CDR3 DNA: TGTGCCAGCGAAGCACAACTAGCCCTCCAAGAGACCCAGTACTTC. As protein: CASEAQLALQETQYF.

The chain is built from TRBV9 and TRBJ2-1, with D unresolved. The V end was cut by 0 bases, the J end by 6 bases, with 10 bases between. CDR1 is SGDLS, CDR2 YYNGEE, per germline. The CDR3 consists of 14 residues. In nucleotides, the CDR3 is TGTGCCAGCAGCGTAGCCGCCTTGGGCAATGAGCAGTTCTTC. Its translation: CASSVAALGNEQFF.

The J gene is TRBJ2-1, the V gene TRBV6-2 or TRBV6-3; 7 nucleotides line up with TRBD1. CDR3 length: 16 residues. CDR1 MNHEY and CDR2 SVGEGT come from the germline V gene. The ends lost 5 bases at V and 2 bases at J; junction bases unmatched: 9. The CDR3 reads CASSLVRDRAYNEQFF. DNA for the CDR3: TGTGCCAGCAGTCTGGTCCGGGACAGAGCCTACAATGAGCAGTTCTTC.

This clonotype was picked up a small number of times. The chain combines TRBV20-1 with TRBJ2-1; TRBD1 might be the D (8 bases). Per the germline V gene, CDR1 is DFQATT and CDR2 is SNEGSKA (reference sequence). The germline V and J ends were trimmed by 3 bases and 2 bases, with 11 bases remaining between them. CDR3 size: 14 residues. CDR3 region: CSASTGGAYNEQFF. CDR3 DNA sequence: TGCAGTGCTAGCACAGGGGGGGCCTACAATGAGCAGTTCTTC.

This clonotype has a handful of counts. V usage is TRBV6-2 or TRBV6-3 and J usage is TRBJ2-3, with TRBD2 identical over 10 bases. The CDR3 runs to 13 residues. Losses at the gene ends were 7 bases for V and 5 bases for J; bases not matched to a gene: 3. Looked up from germline, CDR1 is MNHEY and CDR2 is SVGEGT. The CDR3 region has the DNA TGTGCCAGCATAGCGGGGGGACTAGATACGCAGTATTTT. Translated, it gives CASIAGGLDTQYF.

V usage is TRBV29-1 and J usage is TRBJ1-1; D is uncertain. The CDR3 has 13 residues. The germline CDR1 and CDR2 sequences are SQVTM and ANQGSEA. V lost 8 bases and J lost 0, with 13 bases in between. The DNA for the CDR3 is TGCAGCCTCACTAAGACCCTGAACACTGAAGCTTTCTTT. Translated, it gives CSLTKTLNTEAFF.

V and J are TRBV25-1 and TRBJ2-1; D might be TRBD1 (7 bases). V was pared by 6 bases and J by 9 bases, with 15 bases between. Germline CDR1 reads MGHDK; CDR2 reads SYGVNS. The CDR3 consists of 13 residues. CDR3: CASRSGGGGEQFF. The CDR3 DNA sequence: TGTGCCAGCAGGTCAGGGGGAGGAGGTGAGCAGTTCTTC.

This clonotype was seen only a few times. This sequence joins TRBV28 and TRBJ2-7, with 9 bases matching TRBD1. This CDR3 has 15 residues. CDR1 is MDHEN, CDR2 SYDVKM, per germline. V was clipped by 6 bases and J by 5 bases; unmatched bases: 11. The CDR3 nucleotides read TGTGCCAGCAGCCTACCCGGGACAGGGCTCCACGAGCAGTACTTC. Its protein is CASSLPGTGLHEQYF.

This clonotype turned up a few times. The chain links TRBV4-1 to TRBJ1-2; tentatively, D is TRBD1 (5 bases). The V gene lost 3 bases and the J gene lost 3 bases, with 17 bases spanning the gap. The CDR3 covers 16 residues. Per the germline V gene, CDR1 is MGHRA and CDR2 is YSYEKL. The CDR3, as DNA: TGCGCCAGCAGCCAGCTAAGATCCGGGACCGACTATGGCTACACCTTC. This encodes CASSQLRSGTDYGYTF.

This clonotype was found a few times. The rearrangement uses TRBV6-1 and TRBJ2-5; 15 nucleotides agree with TRBD2. The DNA end lines up better with TRBJ2-7; the J call may be wrong. Looked up from germline, CDR1 is MNHNS and CDR2 is SASEGT. There are 17 residues in the CDR3. The CDR3 DNA reads as TGTGCCAGCAGAAAAGGACTAGCGGGAGGGTCCGCCTACGAGCAGTACTTC. It encodes CASRKGLAGGSAYEQYF.

This clonotype showed up many times. The chain is built from TRBV29-1 and TRBJ2-3, with 13 positions matching TRBD2. Per the germline V gene, CDR1 is SQVTM and CDR2 is ANQGSEA. V lost 7 bases, J lost 3 bases, and 1 base stayed unmatched. The CDR3 loop spans 13 amino acids. Here the CDR3 reads CSGLAGGTDTQYF. The CDR3 DNA reads TGCAGCGGACTAGCGGGAGGTACAGATACGCAGTATTTT.

The table lists this clonotype with a count of one. This chain joins TRBV11-2 and TRBJ1-2, with 7 bases that match TRBD1. V was clipped by 2 bases and J by 7 bases; unmatched bases: 7. This CDR3 region has 14 residues. CDR1 is SGHAT, CDR2 FQNNGV, per germline. CDR3 nucleotide sequence: TGTGCCAGCAGCTTATCACAGGGGCGGGGTGGCTACACCTTC. This gives the protein CASSLSQGRGGYTF.

The chain carries TRBV6-2 or TRBV6-3 and TRBJ2-6; D ambiguous. The CDR3 extends over 15 amino acids. The V gene's germline CDR1 is MNHEY and CDR2 SVGEGT. The V gene lost 7 bases and the J gene lost 0 bases, with 10 bases spanning the gap. CDR3 DNA: TGTGCCAGCACCCCACTGACCTCTGGGGCCAACGTCCTGACTTTC. It codes for CASTPLTSGANVLTF.

This clonotype was detected a few times. CDR3 sequence reads: CASSVSGTRQETQYF. In DNA form, the CDR3 reads TGTGCCAGCAGCGTATCCGGGACAAGACAAGAGACCCAGTACTTC. This chain connects TRBV7-2 to TRBJ2-4; a possible D gene is TRBD1 (6 bases). The J call may be wrong; the DNA end is better matched by TRBJ2-5. The CDR3 contains 15 residues. The V gene's germline CDR1 is SGHTA and CDR2 FQGNSA.

This clonotype was counted at least ten times. The rearrangement joins TRBV7-9 to TRBJ1-5; the D is unclear. This CDR3 contains 14 residues. V was clipped by 4 bases and J by 4 bases, with 11 bases between them. CDR1 is SEHNR and CDR2 is FQNEAQ in the germline V gene (reference sequence). The CDR3 DNA reads as TGTGCCAGCAGCTCAATCGCGGTTAATCAGCCCCAGCATTTT. Protein: CASSSIAVNQPQHF.

This clonotype was counted a few times. The rearrangement joins TRBV5-1 to TRBJ2-1; D remains ambiguous. This CDR3 is 13 amino acids long. V lost 1 base to trimming and J lost 6 bases, with 8 bases between them. Germline V gene data show CDR1 as SGHRS and CDR2 as YFSETQ. CDR3 sequence (DNA): TGCGCCAGCAGCTTGACCCCCACCAATGAGCAGTTCTTC. As protein: CASSLTPTNEQFF.

The chain employs TRBV21-1 and TRBJ2-3; the DNA was not used to check the table's D call, TRBD2. TRBV21-1 is classified as a pseudogene. The CDR3 loop spans 17 amino acids. The CDR3 is CASSKGGTPSLTDTQYF. The CDR3 region has the DNA TGTGCCAGCAGCAAAGGGGGGACTCCCTCCCTCACAGATACGCAGTATTTT.

This clonotype was seen a handful of times. The chain employs TRBV30 and TRBJ1-2; maybe TRBD1 (6 bases). This CDR3 is built from 14 residues. Looked up from germline, CDR1 is GTSNPN and CDR2 is SVGIG (reference sequence). The ends were cut back, 1 base at V and 5 bases at J, with 14 bases in the middle. Here the CDR3 reads CAWSAAGAGYGYTF. In DNA, the CDR3 is TGTGCCTGGAGTGCAGCAGGGGCGGGGTATGGCTACACCTTC.